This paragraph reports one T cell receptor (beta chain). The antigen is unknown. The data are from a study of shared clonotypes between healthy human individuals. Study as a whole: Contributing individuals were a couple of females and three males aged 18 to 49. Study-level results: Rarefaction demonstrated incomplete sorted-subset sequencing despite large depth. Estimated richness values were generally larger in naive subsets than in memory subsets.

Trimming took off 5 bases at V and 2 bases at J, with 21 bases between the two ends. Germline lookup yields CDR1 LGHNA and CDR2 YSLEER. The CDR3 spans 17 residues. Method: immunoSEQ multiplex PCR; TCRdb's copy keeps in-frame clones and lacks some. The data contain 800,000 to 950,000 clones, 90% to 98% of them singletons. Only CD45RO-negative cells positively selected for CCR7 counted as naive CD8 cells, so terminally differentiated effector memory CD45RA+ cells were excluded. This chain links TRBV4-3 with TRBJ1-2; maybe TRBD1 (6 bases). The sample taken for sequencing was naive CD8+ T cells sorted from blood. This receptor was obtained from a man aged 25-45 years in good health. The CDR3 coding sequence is TGCGCCAGCAGCACCCTGGACCGGGACACCTTCAACTATGGCTACACCTTC. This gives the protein CASSTLDRDTFNYGYTF.